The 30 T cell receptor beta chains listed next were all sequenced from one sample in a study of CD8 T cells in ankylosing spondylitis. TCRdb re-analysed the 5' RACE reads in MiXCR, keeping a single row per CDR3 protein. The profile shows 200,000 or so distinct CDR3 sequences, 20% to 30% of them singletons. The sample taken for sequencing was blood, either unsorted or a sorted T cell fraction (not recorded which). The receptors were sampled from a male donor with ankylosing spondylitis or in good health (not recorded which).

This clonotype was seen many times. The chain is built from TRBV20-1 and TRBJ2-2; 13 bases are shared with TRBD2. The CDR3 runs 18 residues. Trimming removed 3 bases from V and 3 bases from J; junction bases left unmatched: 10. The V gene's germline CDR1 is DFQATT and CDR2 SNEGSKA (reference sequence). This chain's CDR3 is CSASPGLAGVGHTGELFF. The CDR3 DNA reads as TGCAGTGCTAGCCCCGGACTAGCGGGAGTGGGGCACACCGGGGAGCTGTTTTTT.

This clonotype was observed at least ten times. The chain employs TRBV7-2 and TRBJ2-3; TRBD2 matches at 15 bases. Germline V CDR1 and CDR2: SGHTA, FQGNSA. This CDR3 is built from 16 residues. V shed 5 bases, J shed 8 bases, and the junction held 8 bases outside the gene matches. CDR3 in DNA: TGTGCCAGCAGCCCGGGACTAGCGGGAGGCCAAGGTACGCAGTATTTT. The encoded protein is CASSPGLAGGQGTQYF.

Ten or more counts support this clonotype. The DNA for the CDR3 is TGCAGCGTTGCGTCAGGGAGAGGCAATGAGCAGTTCTTC. Amino acid sequence: CSVASGRGNEQFF. V usage is TRBV29-1 and J usage is TRBJ2-1; D may be TRBD1 or TRBD2 (5 bases each). The V end lost 4 bases, the J end lost 6 bases, and 13 bases lay between the germline ends. The CDR3 consists of 13 residues. The germline CDR1 and CDR2 sequences are SQVTM and ANQGSEA.

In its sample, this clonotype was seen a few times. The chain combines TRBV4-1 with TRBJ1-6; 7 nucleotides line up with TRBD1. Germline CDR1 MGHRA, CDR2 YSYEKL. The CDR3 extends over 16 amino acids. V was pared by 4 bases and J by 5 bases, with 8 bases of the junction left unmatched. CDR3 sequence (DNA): TGCGCCAGCAGCCCACAGGGACAGAACAATAATTCACCCCTCCACTTT. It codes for CASSPQGQNNNSPLHF.

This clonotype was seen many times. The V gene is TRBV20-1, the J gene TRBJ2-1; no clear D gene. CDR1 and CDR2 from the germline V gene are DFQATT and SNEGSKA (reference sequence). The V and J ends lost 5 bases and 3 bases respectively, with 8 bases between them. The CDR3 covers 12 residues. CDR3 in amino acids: CSAGVGYNEQFF. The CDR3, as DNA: TGCAGTGCTGGGGTAGGCTACAATGAGCAGTTCTTC.

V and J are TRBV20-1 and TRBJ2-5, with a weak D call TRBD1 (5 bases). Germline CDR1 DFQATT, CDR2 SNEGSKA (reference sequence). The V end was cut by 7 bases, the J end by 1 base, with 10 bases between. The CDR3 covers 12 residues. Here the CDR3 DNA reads TGCAGTGTTTTAGGGGCCCAAGAGACCCAGTACTTC. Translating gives CSVLGAQETQYF.

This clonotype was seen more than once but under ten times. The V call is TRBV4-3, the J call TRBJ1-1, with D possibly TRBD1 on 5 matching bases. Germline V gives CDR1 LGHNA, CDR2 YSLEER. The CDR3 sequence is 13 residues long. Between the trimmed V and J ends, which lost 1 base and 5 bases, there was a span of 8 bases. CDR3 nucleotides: TGCGCCAGCAGCCAAGTAGGGGCGACTGAAGCTTTCTTT. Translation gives CASSQVGATEAFF.

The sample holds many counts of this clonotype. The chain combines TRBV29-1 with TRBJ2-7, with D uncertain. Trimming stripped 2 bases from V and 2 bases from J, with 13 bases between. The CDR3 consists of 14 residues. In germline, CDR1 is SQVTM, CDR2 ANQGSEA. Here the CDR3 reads CSVERKGRPYEQYF. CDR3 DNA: TGCAGCGTTGAAAGGAAGGGAAGGCCCTACGAGCAGTACTTC.

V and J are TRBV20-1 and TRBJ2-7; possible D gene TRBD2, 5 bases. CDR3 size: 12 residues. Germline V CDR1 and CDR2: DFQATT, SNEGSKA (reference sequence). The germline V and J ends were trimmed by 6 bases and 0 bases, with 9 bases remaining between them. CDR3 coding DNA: TGCAGTGCCGAGGCGGGCTCCTACGAGCAGTACTTC. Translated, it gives CSAEAGSYEQYF.

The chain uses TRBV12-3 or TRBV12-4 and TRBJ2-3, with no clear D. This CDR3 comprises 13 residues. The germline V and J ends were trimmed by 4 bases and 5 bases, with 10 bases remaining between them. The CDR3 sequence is CASSSPVLDTQYF. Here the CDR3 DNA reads TGTGCCAGCAGTTCCCCGGTTCTAGATACGCAGTATTTT.

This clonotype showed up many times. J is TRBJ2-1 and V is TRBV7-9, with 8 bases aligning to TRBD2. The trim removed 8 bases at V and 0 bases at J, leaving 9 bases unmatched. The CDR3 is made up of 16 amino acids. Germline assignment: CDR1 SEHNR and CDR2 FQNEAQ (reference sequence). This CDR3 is CASCGRPDASYNEQFF. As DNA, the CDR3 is TGTGCCAGCTGCGGGAGGCCCGACGCCTCCTACAATGAGCAGTTCTTC.

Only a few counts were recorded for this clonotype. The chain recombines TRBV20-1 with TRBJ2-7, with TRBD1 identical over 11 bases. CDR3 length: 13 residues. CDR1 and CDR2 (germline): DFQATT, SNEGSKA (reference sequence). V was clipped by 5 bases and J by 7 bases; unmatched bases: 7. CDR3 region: CSAPGQGAWEQYF. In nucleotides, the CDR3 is TGCAGTGCTCCCGGACAGGGGGCGTGGGAGCAGTACTTC.

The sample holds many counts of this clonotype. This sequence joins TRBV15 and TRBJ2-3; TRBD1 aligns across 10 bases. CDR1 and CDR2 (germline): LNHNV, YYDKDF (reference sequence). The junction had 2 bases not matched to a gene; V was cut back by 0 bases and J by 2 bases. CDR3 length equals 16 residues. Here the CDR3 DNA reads TGTGCCACCAGCAGAGAGGGACAGGGGAACACAGATACGCAGTATTTT. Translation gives CATSREGQGNTDTQYF.

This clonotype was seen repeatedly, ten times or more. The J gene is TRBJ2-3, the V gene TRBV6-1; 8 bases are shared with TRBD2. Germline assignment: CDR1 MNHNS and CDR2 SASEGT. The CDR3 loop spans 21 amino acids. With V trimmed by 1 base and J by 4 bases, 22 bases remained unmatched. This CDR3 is CASSEGSNGTGGPFIPDTQYF. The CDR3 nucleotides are TGTGCCAGCAGTGAAGGTTCGAACGGGACGGGAGGGCCATTTATTCCAGATACGCAGTATTTT.

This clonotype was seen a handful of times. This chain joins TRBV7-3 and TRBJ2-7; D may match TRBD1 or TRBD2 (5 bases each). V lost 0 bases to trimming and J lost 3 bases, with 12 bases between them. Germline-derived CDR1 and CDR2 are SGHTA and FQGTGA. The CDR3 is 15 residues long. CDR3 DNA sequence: TGTGCCAGCAGCTTAACGGGGGTGGGCGGCTACGAGCAGTACTTC. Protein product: CASSLTGVGGYEQYF.

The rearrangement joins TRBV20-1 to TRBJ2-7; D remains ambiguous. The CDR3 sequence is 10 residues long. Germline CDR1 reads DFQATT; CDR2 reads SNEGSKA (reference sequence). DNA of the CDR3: TGCAGCCCGATATGGCGCGAGCAGTACTTC. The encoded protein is CSPIWREQYF.

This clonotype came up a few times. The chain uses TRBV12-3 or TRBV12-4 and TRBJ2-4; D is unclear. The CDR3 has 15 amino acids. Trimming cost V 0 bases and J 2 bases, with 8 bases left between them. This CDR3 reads CASSLAALPKNIQYF. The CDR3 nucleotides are TGTGCCAGCAGTTTAGCGGCGTTACCCAAAAACATTCAGTACTTC.

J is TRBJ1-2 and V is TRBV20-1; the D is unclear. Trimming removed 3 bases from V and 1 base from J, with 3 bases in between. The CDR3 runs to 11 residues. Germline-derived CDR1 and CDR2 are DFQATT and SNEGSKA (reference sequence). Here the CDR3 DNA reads TGCAGTGCTAGGATTAACTATGGCTACACCTTC. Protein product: CSARINYGYTF.

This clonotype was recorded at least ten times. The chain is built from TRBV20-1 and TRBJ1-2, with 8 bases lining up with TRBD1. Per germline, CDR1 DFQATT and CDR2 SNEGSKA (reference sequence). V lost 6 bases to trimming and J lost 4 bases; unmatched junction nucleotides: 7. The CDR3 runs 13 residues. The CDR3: CSAKTGEVYGYTF. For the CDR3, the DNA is TGCAGTGCAAAGACAGGGGAGGTCTATGGCTACACCTTC.

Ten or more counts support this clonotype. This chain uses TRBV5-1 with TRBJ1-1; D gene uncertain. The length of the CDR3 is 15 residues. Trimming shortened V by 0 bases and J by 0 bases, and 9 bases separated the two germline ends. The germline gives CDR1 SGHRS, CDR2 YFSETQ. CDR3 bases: TGCGCCAGCAGCTTGGTTGTAGGGTTGAACACTGAAGCTTTCTTT. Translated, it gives CASSLVVGLNTEAFF. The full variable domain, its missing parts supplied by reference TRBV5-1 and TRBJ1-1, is KAGVTQTPRYLIKTRGQQVTLSCSPISGHRSVSWYQQTPGQGLQFLFEYFSETQRNKGNFPGRFSGRQFSNSRSEMNVSTLELGDSALYLCASSLVVGLNTEAFFGQGTRLTVV.

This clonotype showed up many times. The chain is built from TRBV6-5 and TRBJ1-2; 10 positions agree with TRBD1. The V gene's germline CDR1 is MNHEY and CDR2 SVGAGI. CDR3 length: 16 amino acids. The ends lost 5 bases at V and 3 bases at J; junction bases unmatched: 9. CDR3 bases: TGTGCCAGCAGTATACGGGACAGGGGAACTCACTATGGCTACACCTTC. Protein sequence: CASSIRDRGTHYGYTF.

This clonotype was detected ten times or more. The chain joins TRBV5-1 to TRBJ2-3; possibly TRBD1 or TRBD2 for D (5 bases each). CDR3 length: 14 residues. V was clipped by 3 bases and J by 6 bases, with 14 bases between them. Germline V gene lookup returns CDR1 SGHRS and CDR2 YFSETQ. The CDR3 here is CASSSGPSGDTQYF. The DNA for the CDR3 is TGCGCCAGCAGCTCGGGACCGTCCGGGGATACGCAGTATTTT.

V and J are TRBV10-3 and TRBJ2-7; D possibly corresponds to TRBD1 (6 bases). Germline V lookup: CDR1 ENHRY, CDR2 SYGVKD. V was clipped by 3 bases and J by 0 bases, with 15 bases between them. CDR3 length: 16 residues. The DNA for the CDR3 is TGTGCCATCAGTGATCCGGACAGCGTCGGCTCCTACGAGCAGTACTTC. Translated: CAISDPDSVGSYEQYF.

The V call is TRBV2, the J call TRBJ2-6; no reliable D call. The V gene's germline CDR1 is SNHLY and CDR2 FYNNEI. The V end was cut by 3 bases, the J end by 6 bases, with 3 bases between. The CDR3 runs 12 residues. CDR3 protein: CASSEAANVLTF. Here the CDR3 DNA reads TGTGCCAGCAGTGAGGCGGCCAACGTCCTGACTTTC.

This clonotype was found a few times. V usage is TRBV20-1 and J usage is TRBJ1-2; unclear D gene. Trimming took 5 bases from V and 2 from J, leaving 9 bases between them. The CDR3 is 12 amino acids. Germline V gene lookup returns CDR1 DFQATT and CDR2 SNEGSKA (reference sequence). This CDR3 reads CSASAPNYGYTF. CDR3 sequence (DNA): TGCAGTGCTTCCGCACCAAACTATGGCTACACCTTC.

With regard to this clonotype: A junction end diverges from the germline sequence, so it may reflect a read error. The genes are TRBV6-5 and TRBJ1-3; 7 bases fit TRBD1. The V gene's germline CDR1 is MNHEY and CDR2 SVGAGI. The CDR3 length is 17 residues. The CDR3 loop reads CASSYHRDRRSGNTIYF. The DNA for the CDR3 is TGTGCCAGCAGTTACCACCGGGACAGACGCTCTGGAAACACCATCTATTTT.

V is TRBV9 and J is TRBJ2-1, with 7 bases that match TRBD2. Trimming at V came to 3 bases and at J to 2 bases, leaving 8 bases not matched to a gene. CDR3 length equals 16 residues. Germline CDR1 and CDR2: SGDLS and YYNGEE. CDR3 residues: CASSALPGRAYNEQFF. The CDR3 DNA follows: TGTGCCAGCAGCGCCCTCCCTGGGAGGGCCTACAATGAGCAGTTCTTC.

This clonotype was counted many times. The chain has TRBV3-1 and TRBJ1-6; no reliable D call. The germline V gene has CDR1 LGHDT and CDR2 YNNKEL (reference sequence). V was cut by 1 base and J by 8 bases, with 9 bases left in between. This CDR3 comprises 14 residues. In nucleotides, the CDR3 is TGTGCCAGCAGCCAAGGGGGTTTCGATTCACCCCTCCACTTT. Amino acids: CASSQGGFDSPLHF.

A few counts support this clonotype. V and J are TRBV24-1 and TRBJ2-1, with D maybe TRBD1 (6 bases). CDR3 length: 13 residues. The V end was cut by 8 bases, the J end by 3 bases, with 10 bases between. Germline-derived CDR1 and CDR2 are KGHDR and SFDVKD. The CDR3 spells CATMATGYNEQFF. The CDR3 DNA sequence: TGTGCCACCATGGCGACAGGCTACAATGAGCAGTTCTTC.

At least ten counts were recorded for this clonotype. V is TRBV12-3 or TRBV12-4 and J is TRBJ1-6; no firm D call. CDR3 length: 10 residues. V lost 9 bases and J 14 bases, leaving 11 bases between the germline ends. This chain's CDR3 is CARGPEALHF. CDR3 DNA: TGTGCCAGAGGGCCGGAGGCCCTCCACTTT.